These 22 T cell receptor beta chains share one sample of origin, sequenced in a study of blood T cell repertoires in COVID-19. Sequenced by immunoSEQ multiplex PCR; TCRdb stores in-frame clones only, minus some. The top ten hold around 6% of the sample, which has 250,000 to 300,000 clones, approximately 82% seen once. Sequencing input: peripheral blood. These receptors all stem from a man older than 75 with acute or convalescent COVID-19.

The rearrangement links TRBV19 to TRBJ2-7; no definite D call. The CDR3 loop spans 13 amino acids. Per the germline V gene, CDR1 is LNHDA and CDR2 is SQIVND (reference sequence). Trimming removed 5 bases from V and 0 bases from J, with 8 bases in between. CDR3 DNA sequence: TGTGCCAGTAGTCAGGTTATCTCCTACGAGCAGTACTTC. This encodes CASSQVISYEQYF.

The gene calls are TRBV2 and TRBJ1-6, with TRBD1 identical over 8 bases. Germline trimming cut 11 bases from V and 8 bases from J; bases unmatched to any gene: 8. The germline gives CDR1 SNHLY, CDR2 FYNNEI. CDR3 length: 13 residues. The CDR3 is CAGTVDRDSPLHF. The CDR3, as DNA: TGTGCCGGAACGGTGGACAGGGATTCACCCCTCCACTTT.

V is TRBV5-1 and J is TRBJ2-7, with TRBD2 matching over 7 bases. Germline trimming cut 4 bases from V and 6 bases from J; bases unmatched to any gene: 13. The CDR3 extends over 15 amino acids. Germline lookup yields CDR1 SGHRS and CDR2 YFSETQ. DNA of the CDR3: TGCGCCAGCAGCCTATCGCCGGGTAGGGAGGGCGAGCAGTACTTC. Protein product: CASSLSPGREGEQYF.

This chain uses TRBV29-1 with TRBJ2-2, with 7 bases lining up with TRBD1. CDR1 and CDR2 from the germline V gene are SQVTM and ANQGSEA. This CDR3 has 13 residues. V lost 5 bases to trimming and J lost 5 bases; unmatched junction nucleotides: 5. The CDR3 loop reads CSVLGQSTGELFF. CDR3 DNA sequence: TGCAGCGTTTTGGGACAGTCTACCGGGGAGCTGTTTTTT.

V gene TRBV11-3 combines with J gene TRBJ2-1; 10 nucleotides line up with TRBD1. CDR3 length: 13 amino acids. Germline CDR1 and CDR2: SGHNT and YENEEA. V lost 5 bases, J lost 9 bases, and 4 bases stayed unmatched. The CDR3 loop reads CASSAGQGFEQFF. The CDR3 region has the DNA TGTGCCAGCAGCGCGGGACAGGGGTTTGAGCAGTTCTTC.

V is TRBV5-1 and J is TRBJ2-5; 7 positions agree with TRBD1. There are 14 residues in the CDR3. From germline, CDR1 is SGHRS and CDR2 YFSETQ. After removal of 5 bases from V and 5 bases from J, the junction contained 9 bases not matched to a gene. CDR3 residues: CASRAQGVSETQYF. CDR3 sequence (DNA): TGCGCCAGCAGAGCCCAGGGGGTGTCGGAGACCCAGTACTTC.

The V gene is TRBV19, the J gene TRBJ1-4, with D tentatively TRBD1 (5 bases). Deletions cut 3 bases from V and 5 bases from J, with 13 bases between. This CDR3 spans 15 amino acids. The germline CDR1 and CDR2 sequences are LNHDA and SQIVND (reference sequence). The CDR3 sequence: CASSMTGAFNEKLFF. The CDR3 DNA sequence: TGTGCCAGTAGTATGACTGGGGCCTTCAATGAAAAACTGTTTTTT. Full variable domain (outside the CDR3, taken from reference TRBV19 and TRBJ1-4): DGGITQSPKYLFRKEGQNVTLSCEQNLNHDAMYWYRQDPGQGLRLIYYSQIVNDFQKGDIAEGYSVSREKKESFPLTVTSAQKNPTAFYLCASSMTGAFNEKLFFGSGTQLSVL.

This chain links TRBV5-4 with TRBJ1-1; tentatively, D is TRBD1 (5 bases). Trimming removed 0 bases at V and 6 bases at J, with 9 bases between. Germline values: CDR1 SGHNT, CDR2 YYREEE (reference sequence). This CDR3 has 13 residues. DNA of the CDR3: TGTGCCAGCAGCTTGGCCGGGGGGGCTGAAGCTTTCTTT. It encodes CASSLAGGAEAFF.

This chain uses TRBV5-1 with TRBJ2-2, with unresolved D. Trimming removed 1 base at V and 7 bases at J, with 17 bases between. Germline V gene sequence: CDR1 SGHRS, CDR2 YFSETQ. The CDR3 covers 16 residues. The CDR3 is CASSLRITNSGGELFF. CDR3 DNA: TGCGCCAGCAGCTTGCGTATAACCAACTCCGGCGGGGAGCTGTTTTTT.

The V and J genes are TRBV5-4 and TRBJ2-3; 9 bases map to TRBD2. Germline loops: CDR1 SGHNT, CDR2 YYREEE (reference sequence). With 8 bases clipped from V and 8 bases from J, the junction kept 18 bases outside the gene matches. The CDR3 runs 16 residues. In nucleotides, the CDR3 is TGTGCCAGTTTCTATCAGACTAGCGGACTCCCCGGTACGCAGTATTTT. This gives the protein CASFYQTSGLPGTQYF.

On this clone: An end of the junction differs from the germline gene, which may be a read error. This chain uses TRBV2 with TRBJ1-4; D gene ambiguous. The length of the CDR3 is 14 residues. Germline CDR1 is SNHLY and CDR2 is FYNNEI. CDR3 sequence reads: CASSDRPPDDKLFF. CDR3 DNA sequence: TGTGCCAGCAGTGACAGGCCGCCGGATGACAAACTGTTTTTT.

The rearrangement joins TRBV27 to TRBJ2-1; perhaps TRBD1 as D (6 bases). CDR3 length: 12 residues. V shed 6 bases and J shed 8 bases, with 11 bases lying between them. The V gene's germline CDR1 is MNHEY and CDR2 SMNVEV (reference sequence). The CDR3 loop reads CASRYRDHEQFF. Here the CDR3 DNA reads TGTGCCAGCAGATACAGGGACCATGAGCAGTTCTTC.

The CDR3 region has the DNA TGTGCCAGCAGTGAACTAGCGGGGGATCGGAATGAGCAGTTCTTC. It translates to CASSELAGDRNEQFF. V gene TRBV6-1 combines with J gene TRBJ2-1; 10 bases align to TRBD2. From germline, CDR1 is MNHNS and CDR2 SASEGT. The CDR3 is 15 residues long. Trimming took 2 bases from V and 7 from J; bases not matched to a gene: 5.

The rearrangement uses TRBV27 and TRBJ2-5; 8 bases match TRBD1. Germline V gene data show CDR1 as MNHEY and CDR2 as SMNVEV (reference sequence). The J segment lost 2 bases and the V segment lost 6 bases, leaving 8 bases of the junction unmatched. This CDR3 region has 15 residues. In DNA, the CDR3 is TGTGCCAGCAGCCCGGGGACAGGAGTTCAAGAGACCCAGTACTTC. It translates to CASSPGTGVQETQYF.

The chain is built from TRBV4-1 and TRBJ2-3; 14 nucleotides line up with TRBD2. Germline loops: CDR1 MGHRA, CDR2 YSYEKL. With 2 bases clipped from V and 4 bases from J, the junction kept 8 bases outside the gene matches. The CDR3 is made up of 18 amino acids. CDR3 loop: CASSQRLAGGGIADTQYF. In DNA form, the CDR3 reads TGCGCCAGCAGCCAAAGACTAGCGGGAGGGGGGATTGCAGATACGCAGTATTTT.

This chain connects TRBV3-1 (or the pseudogene TRBV3-2) to TRBJ1-2; D unclear. The CDR3 has 16 residues. V was cut by 3 bases and J by 3 bases, with 17 bases left in between. Germline lookup yields CDR1 LGHDT and CDR2 YNNKEL (reference sequence). The CDR3 here is CASSHLVGGQYYGYTF. The CDR3 DNA reads TGTGCCAGCAGCCATTTAGTTGGTGGGCAGTACTATGGCTACACCTTC.

This chain links TRBV6-5 with TRBJ1-4; a weak D match, TRBD1 (5 bases). CDR1 is MNHEY, CDR2 SVGAGI, per germline. Trimming left V 7 bases short and J 6 bases short, with 12 bases between. This CDR3 spans 13 amino acids. CDR3 in DNA: TGTGCCAGCAATTTCGGAGGGGATGAAAAACTGTTTTTT. The encoded protein is CASNFGGDEKLFF.

V usage is TRBV29-1 and J usage is TRBJ1-4; 9 bases align to TRBD1. CDR1 is SQVTM, CDR2 ANQGSEA, per germline. The CDR3 runs 13 residues. With 6 bases clipped from V and 8 bases from J, the junction kept 7 bases outside the gene matches. CDR3 amino acids: CSVGGQGTEKLFF. The CDR3 DNA reads TGCAGCGTGGGGGGACAGGGTACAGAAAAACTGTTTTTT. Full variable domain (outside the CDR3, taken from reference TRBV29-1 and TRBJ1-4): SAVISQKPSRDICQRGTSLTIQCQVDSQVTMMFWYRQQPGQSLTLIATANQGSEATYESGFVIDKFPISRPNLTFSTLTVSNMSPEDSSIYLCSVGGQGTEKLFFGSGTQLSVL.

The chain recombines TRBV19 with TRBJ1-2; 7 bases align to TRBD1. The CDR3 extends over 13 amino acids. Germline-derived CDR1 and CDR2 are LNHDA and SQIVND (reference sequence). Trimming at V came to 9 bases and at J to 5 bases, leaving 9 bases not matched to a gene. CDR3 sequence: CASLRRDSYGYTF. CDR3 DNA sequence: TGTGCCAGCCTACGACGGGACAGTTATGGCTACACCTTC.

J is TRBJ2-5 and V is TRBV12-3 or TRBV12-4; 8 bases match TRBD2. There are 13 residues in the CDR3. Losses at the gene ends were 6 bases for V and 5 bases for J; bases not matched to a gene: 5. The CDR3 DNA is TGTGCCAGCAGACATAGCGGGACTGAGACCCAGTACTTC. Translated, it gives CASRHSGTETQYF.

The V gene is TRBV28, the J gene TRBJ1-1, with D hard to call. This CDR3 has 16 residues. V lost 6 bases and J 0 bases, leaving 17 bases between the germline ends. Per germline, CDR1 MDHEN and CDR2 SYDVKM. CDR3 region: CASSPRGELMNTEAFF. CDR3 sequence (DNA): TGTGCCAGCAGCCCGCGCGGGGAGCTCATGAACACTGAAGCTTTCTTT.

This sequence joins TRBV6-5 and TRBJ2-5; 7 bases are a match to TRBD2. The CDR3 has 13 residues. Germline V gene lookup returns CDR1 MNHEY and CDR2 SVGAGI. The ends lost 8 bases at V and 0 bases at J; junction bases unmatched: 3. CDR3 in DNA: TGTGCCAGCCAGCGGGGATACCAAGAGACCCAGTACTTC. It yields the protein CASQRGYQETQYF.